The 5 T cell receptor beta chains listed next were all sequenced from one sample in a study of CD8 T cells in ankylosing spondylitis. TCRdb analysed the 5' RACE reads with MiXCR anew, one entry per CDR3 protein. Among under 250,000 distinct CDR3 sequences listed, 30% to 40% were seen once. The sample was blood, either unsorted or a sorted T cell fraction (not recorded which). These receptors were collected from a male donor with ankylosing spondylitis or in good health (not recorded which).

This chain links TRBV7-9 with TRBJ1-1; no clear D. CDR1 is SEHNR, CDR2 FQNEAQ, per germline (reference sequence). The ends were cut back, 5 bases at V and 8 bases at J, with 15 bases in the middle. CDR3 length: 13 amino acids. The CDR3 region is CASSAREHPEAFF. In nucleotides, the CDR3 is TGTGCCAGCAGCGCAAGGGAGCACCCCGAAGCTTTCTTT.

The chain couples TRBV12-3 or TRBV12-4 to TRBJ2-1, with TRBD1 as a possible D gene (5 bases). V gave up 3 bases and J gave up 4 bases, with 13 bases separating them. The CDR3 contains 15 residues. The DNA of the CDR3 is TGTGCCAGCAGTTTTGGACCAGGGATGTACAATGAGCAGTTCTTC. It codes for CASSFGPGMYNEQFF.

The chain employs TRBV20-1 and TRBJ2-7; 9 nucleotides agree with TRBD1. Germline CDR1 reads DFQATT; CDR2 reads SNEGSKA (reference sequence). The CDR3 has 14 amino acids. The V gene end was trimmed by 5 bases and the J gene end by 0 bases; junction bases not matched to a gene: 5. CDR3 residues: CSACGQGSSYEQYF. The CDR3 nucleotides are TGCAGTGCTTGCGGACAGGGGTCCTCCTACGAGCAGTACTTC.

The chain uses TRBV11-2 and TRBJ2-1; D uncertain. Germline loops: CDR1 SGHAT, CDR2 FQNNGV. This CDR3 has 14 residues. The V end was cut by 8 bases, the J end by 4 bases, with 15 bases between. The CDR3 is CASAFFGKYNEQFF. The DNA for the CDR3 is TGTGCCAGCGCTTTCTTTGGGAAGTACAATGAGCAGTTCTTC. Variable domain in full (rest from reference TRBV11-2 and TRBJ2-1): EAGVAQSPRYKIIEKRQSVAFWCNPISGHATLYWYQQILGQGPKLLIQFQNNGVVDDSQLPKDRFSAERLKGVDSTLKIQPAKLEDSAVYLCASAFFGKYNEQFFGPGTRLTVL.

This clonotype was counted between two and nine times. This chain links TRBV5-5 with TRBJ2-3; no firm D call. Germline V gene sequence: CDR1 SGHKS, CDR2 YYEKEE (reference sequence). V was pared by 0 bases and J by 2 bases, with 7 bases between. This CDR3 is 14 amino acids long. The CDR3 reads CASSLAATTDTQYF. The CDR3 DNA follows: TGTGCCAGCAGCTTGGCCGCTACCACAGATACGCAGTATTTT. Drawing the rest from reference TRBV5-5 and TRBJ2-3, the complete variable domain is DAGVTQSPTHLIKTRGQQVTLRCSPISGHKSVSWYQQVLGQGPQFIFQYYEKEERGRGNFPDRFSARQFPNYSSELNVNALLLGDSALYLCASSLAATTDTQYFGPGTRLTVL.